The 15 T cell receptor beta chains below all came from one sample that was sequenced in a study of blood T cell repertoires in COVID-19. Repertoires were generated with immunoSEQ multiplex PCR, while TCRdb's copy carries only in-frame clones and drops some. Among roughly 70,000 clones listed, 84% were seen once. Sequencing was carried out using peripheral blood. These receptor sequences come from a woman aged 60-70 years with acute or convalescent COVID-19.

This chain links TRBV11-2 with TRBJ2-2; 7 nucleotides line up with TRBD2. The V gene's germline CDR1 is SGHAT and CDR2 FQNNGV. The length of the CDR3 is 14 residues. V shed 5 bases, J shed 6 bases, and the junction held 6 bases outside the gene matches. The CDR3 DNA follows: TGTGCCAGCAGCCCTCGACTAGCCTCCGGGGAGCTGTTTTTT. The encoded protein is CASSPRLASGELFF.

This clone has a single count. CDR3 nucleotide sequence: TGTGCCACCAGTGAGCCAGGGGCAGAGAGCAATCAGCCCCAGCATTTT. Amino acid sequence: CATSEPGAESNQPQHF. The chain combines TRBV24-1 with TRBJ1-5, with TRBD1 as a possible D gene (6 bases). Per the germline V gene, CDR1 is KGHDR and CDR2 is SFDVKD. The CDR3 is made up of 16 amino acids. V was trimmed by 4 bases and J by 1 base, leaving 13 bases between them.

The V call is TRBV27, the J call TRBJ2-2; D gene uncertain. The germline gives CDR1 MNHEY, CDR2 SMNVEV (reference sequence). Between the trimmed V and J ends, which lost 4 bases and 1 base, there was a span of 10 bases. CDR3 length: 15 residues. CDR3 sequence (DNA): TGTGCCAGCAGTTCAACGACATTGAACACCGGGGAGCTGTTTTTT. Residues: CASSSTTLNTGELFF.

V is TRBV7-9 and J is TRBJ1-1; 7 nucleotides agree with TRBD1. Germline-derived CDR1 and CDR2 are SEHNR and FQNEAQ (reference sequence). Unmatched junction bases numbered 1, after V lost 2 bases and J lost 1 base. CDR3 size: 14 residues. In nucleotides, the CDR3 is TGTGCCAGCAGCTTACAGGGGGGGAACACTGAAGCTTTCTTT. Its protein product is CASSLQGGNTEAFF.

CDR3 sequence (DNA): TGTGCCAGCAGCTTGGAACCAGGGTACTATGGCTACACCTTC. Residues: CASSLEPGYYGYTF. The V gene is TRBV5-8, the J gene TRBJ1-2, with D perhaps TRBD1 (5 bases). CDR1 is SGHTS and CDR2 is YDEGEE in the germline V gene. The CDR3 is 14 residues long. Trimming took 0 bases from V and 3 from J, leaving 9 bases between them.

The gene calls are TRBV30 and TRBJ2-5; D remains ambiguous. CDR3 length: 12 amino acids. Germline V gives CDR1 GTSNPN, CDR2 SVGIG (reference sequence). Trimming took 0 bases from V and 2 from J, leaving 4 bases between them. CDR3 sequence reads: CAWSVLQETQYF. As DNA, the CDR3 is TGTGCCTGGAGTGTTCTACAAGAGACCCAGTACTTC.

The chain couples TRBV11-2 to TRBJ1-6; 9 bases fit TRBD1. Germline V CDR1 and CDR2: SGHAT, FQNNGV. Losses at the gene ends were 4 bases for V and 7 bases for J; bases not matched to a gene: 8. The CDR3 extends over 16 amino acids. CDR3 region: CASSSIGTGTNSPLHF. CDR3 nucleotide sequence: TGTGCCAGCAGCTCCATCGGGACAGGGACAAATTCACCCCTCCACTTT. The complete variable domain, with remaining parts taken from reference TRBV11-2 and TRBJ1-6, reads EAGVAQSPRYKIIEKRQSVAFWCNPISGHATLYWYQQILGQGPKLLIQFQNNGVVDDSQLPKDRFSAERLKGVDSTLKIQPAKLEDSAVYLCASSSIGTGTNSPLHFGNGTRLTVT.

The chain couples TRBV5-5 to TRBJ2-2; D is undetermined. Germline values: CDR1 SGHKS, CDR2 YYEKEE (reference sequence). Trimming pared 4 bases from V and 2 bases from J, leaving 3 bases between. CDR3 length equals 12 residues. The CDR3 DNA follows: TGTGCCAGCAGCCTCAACACCGGGGAGCTGTTTTTT. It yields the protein CASSLNTGELFF.

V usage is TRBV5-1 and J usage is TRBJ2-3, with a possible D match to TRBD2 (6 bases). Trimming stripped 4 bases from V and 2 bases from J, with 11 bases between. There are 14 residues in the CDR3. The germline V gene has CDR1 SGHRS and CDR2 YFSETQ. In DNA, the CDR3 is TGCGCCAGCAGCACCGGACTACTCACAGATACGCAGTATTTT. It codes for CASSTGLLTDTQYF. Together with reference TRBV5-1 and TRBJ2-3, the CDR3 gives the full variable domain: KAGVTQTPRYLIKTRGQQVTLSCSPISGHRSVSWYQQTPGQGLQFLFEYFSETQRNKGNFPGRFSGRQFSNSRSEMNVSTLELGDSALYLCASSTGLLTDTQYFGPGTRLTVL.

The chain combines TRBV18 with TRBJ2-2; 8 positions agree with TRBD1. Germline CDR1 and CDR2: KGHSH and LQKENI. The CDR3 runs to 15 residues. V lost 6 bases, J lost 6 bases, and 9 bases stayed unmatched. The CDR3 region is CASSPQGAKAGELFF. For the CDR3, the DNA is TGTGCCAGCTCGCCTCAGGGGGCTAAGGCCGGGGAGCTGTTTTTT. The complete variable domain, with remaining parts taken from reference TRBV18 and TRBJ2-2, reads NAGVMQNPRHLVRRRGQEARLRCSPMKGHSHVYWYRQLPEEGLKFMVYLQKENIIDESGMPKERFSAEFPKEGPSILRIQQVVRGDSAAYFCASSPQGAKAGELFFGEGSRLTVL.

The CDR3 loop reads CASSGTSGQFFNEQFF. The CDR3 DNA reads as TGCGCCAGCAGCGGGACTAGCGGGCAGTTCTTCAATGAGCAGTTCTTC. The gene calls are TRBV5-1 and TRBJ2-1, with 12 bases that match TRBD2. The germline V gene encodes CDR1 SGHRS and CDR2 YFSETQ. The CDR3 has 16 amino acids. The V and J ends lost 4 bases and 6 bases, in that order; junction bases with no gene match: 8.

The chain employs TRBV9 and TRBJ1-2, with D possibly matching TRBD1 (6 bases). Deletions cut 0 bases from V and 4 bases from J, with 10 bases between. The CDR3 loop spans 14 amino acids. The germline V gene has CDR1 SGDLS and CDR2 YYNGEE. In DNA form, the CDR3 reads TGTGCCAGCAGCGTAGCTACGACAGGCTATGGCTACACCTTC. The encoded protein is CASSVATTGYGYTF.

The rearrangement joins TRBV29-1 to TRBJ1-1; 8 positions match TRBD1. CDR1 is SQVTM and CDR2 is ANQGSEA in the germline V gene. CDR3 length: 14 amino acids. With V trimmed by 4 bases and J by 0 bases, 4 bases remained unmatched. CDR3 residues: CSVGAGGLNTEAFF. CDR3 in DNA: TGCAGCGTTGGGGCAGGGGGCTTGAACACTGAAGCTTTCTTT. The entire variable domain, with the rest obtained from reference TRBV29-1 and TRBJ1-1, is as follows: SAVISQKPSRDICQRGTSLTIQCQVDSQVTMMFWYRQQPGQSLTLIATANQGSEATYESGFVIDKFPISRPNLTFSTLTVSNMSPEDSSIYLCSVGAGGLNTEAFFGQGTRLTVV.

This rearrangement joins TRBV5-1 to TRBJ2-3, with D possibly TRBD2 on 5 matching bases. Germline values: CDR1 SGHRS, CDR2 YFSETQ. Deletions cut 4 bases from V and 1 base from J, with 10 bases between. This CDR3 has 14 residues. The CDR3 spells CASSGTGGTDTQYF. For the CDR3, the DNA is TGCGCCAGCAGCGGAACCGGGGGCACAGATACGCAGTATTTT.

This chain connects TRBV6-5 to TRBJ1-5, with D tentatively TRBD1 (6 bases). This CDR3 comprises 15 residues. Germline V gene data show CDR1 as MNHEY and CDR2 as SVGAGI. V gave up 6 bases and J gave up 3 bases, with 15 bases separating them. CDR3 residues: CASRKDAGANQPQHF. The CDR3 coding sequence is TGTGCCAGCAGGAAGGACGCGGGGGCCAATCAGCCCCAGCATTTT.